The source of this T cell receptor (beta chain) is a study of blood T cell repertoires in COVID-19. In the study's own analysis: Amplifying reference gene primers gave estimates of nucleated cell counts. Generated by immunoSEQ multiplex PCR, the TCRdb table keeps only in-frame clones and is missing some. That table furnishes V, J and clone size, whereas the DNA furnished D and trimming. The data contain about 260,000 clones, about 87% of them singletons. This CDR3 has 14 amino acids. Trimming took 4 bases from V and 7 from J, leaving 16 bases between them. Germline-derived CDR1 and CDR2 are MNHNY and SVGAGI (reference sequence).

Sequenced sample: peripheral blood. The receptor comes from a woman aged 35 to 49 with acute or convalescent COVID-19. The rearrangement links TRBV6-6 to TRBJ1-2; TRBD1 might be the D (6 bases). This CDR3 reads CASSSSGASGGYTF. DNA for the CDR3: TGTGCCAGCAGTTCCTCGGGGGCATCGGGTGGCTACACCTTC.